This T cell receptor beta chain was identified during a study of T-cell memory formation after mild COVID-19. Each CDR3 protein is one row after TCRdb ran MiXCR on the 5' RACE reads. The sample lists 500,000 to 550,000 distinct CDR3 sequences, 20% occurring once. Only a few counts were recorded for this clonotype. The sequenced sample consisted of PBMCs or a T cell subset sorted from them (not recorded which). The receptor's source is an adult woman who had mild COVID-19 (a few samples of this study predate the infection). Cell type and time point are not known.

The chain's CDR3 is CASSFPRVMNTGELFF. In DNA form, the CDR3 reads TGTGCCAGCAGCTTCCCTCGGGTCATGAACACCGGGGAGCTGTTTTTT. The chain employs TRBV28 and TRBJ2-2; the D is unclear. The germline V gene has CDR1 MDHEN and CDR2 SYDVKM. Between the trimmed V and J ends, which lost 6 bases and 1 base, there was a span of 15 bases. The CDR3 has 16 amino acids. The variable domain in full, with the rest retrieved from reference TRBV28 and TRBJ2-2, is DVKVTQSSRYLVKRTGEKVFLECVQDMDHENMFWYRQDPGLGLRLIYFSYDVKMKEKGDIPEGYSVSREKKERFSLILESASTNQTSMYLCASSFPRVMNTGELFFGEGSRLTVL.